This TCR beta chain was documented in a study of regulatory T cells in long-lasting Graves disease. Stated time point: newly diagnosed GD, antithyroid drugs for less than 3 months. Extracted PBMC RNA gave rise to the TCR library. EDTA tubes were used for drawing 8.5 to 9.5 milliliters of peripheral blood. Germline CDR1 is SGHAT and CDR2 is FQNNGV. V lost 4 bases to trimming and J lost 4 bases; unmatched junction nucleotides: 4. This CDR3 spans 15 amino acids. The TCR beta library used iRepertoire HTBI primers with Arm-PCR amplification of CDR3. TCRdb reprocessed the multiplex PCR reads with MiXCR, giving one entry per CDR3 protein. The sample holds around 250,000 distinct CDR3 sequences; around 19% are singletons and the top ten take approximately 20%. This clonotype was found many times.

The receptor comes from a female donor with Graves disease. This chain uses TRBV11-2 with TRBJ2-6; TRBD1 matches 7 bases. The sample here was peripheral blood mononuclear cells (PBMCs), taken at new diagnosis, from a patient treated with antithyroid drugs. This CDR3 is CASSYRGAGANVLTF. CDR3 bases: TGTGCCAGCAGCTACAGGGGCGCCGGGGCCAACGTCCTGACTTTC.